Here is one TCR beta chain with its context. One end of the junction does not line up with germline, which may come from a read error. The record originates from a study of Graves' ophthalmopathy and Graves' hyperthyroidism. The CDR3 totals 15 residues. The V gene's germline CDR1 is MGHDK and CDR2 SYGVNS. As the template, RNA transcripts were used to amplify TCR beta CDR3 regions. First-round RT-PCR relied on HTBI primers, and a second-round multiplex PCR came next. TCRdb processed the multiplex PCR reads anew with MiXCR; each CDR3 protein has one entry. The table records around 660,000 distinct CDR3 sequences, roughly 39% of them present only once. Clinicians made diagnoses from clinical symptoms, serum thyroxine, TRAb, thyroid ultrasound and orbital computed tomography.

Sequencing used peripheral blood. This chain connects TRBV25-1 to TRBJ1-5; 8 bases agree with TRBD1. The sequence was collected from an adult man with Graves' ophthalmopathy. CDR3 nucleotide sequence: TGTGCCATCAGTGAGATGGGACAGGGCAATCAGCCCCAGCATTTT. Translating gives CAISEMGQGNQPQHF.